This T cell receptor beta chain was found in a study of somatic mutations in cytotoxic T cells in rheumatoid arthritis. Whole-study results and caveats: With advancing age, CD8+ clonality climbed in rheumatoid arthritis patients but did not rise in healthy controls. A largest CD8+ clone above 20% of CD8+ cells occurred in about an eighth of the roughly 60 patients.

Assay: immunoSEQ multiplex PCR; the TCRdb copy retains only in-frame clones and omits some. This sample yields under 35,000 clones, of which about 88% are seen a single time; about a tenth belongs to the top ten. As regards this clone: What it binds is unknown.

CDR1 is SEHNR and CDR2 is FQNEAQ in the germline V gene (reference sequence). The CDR3 is made up of 10 amino acids. The V end lost 10 bases, the J end lost 10 bases, and 11 bases lay between the germline ends. The rearrangement joins TRBV7-9 to TRBJ2-1; unclear D gene. Specimen: CD8+ T cells sorted from blood. This clonotype was sampled from an adult with rheumatoid arthritis. The CDR3 protein is CAIDRIEQFF. CDR3 DNA sequence: TGTGCCATCGACCGGATCGAGCAGTTCTTC.